The clone carrying this T cell receptor beta chain was seen only once. The data were taken from a study of blood T cell repertoires in COVID-19. Study as a whole: The samples span acute and convalescent COVID-19 from the United States, Italy and Spain. Sample material is recorded as cDNA or gDNA derived from T cells, B-cell-depleted T cells, or PBMCs.

Source study methods: Estimates of nucleated cell counts were drawn from the amplification of reference gene primers. Here immunoSEQ multiplex PCR was the method, and the copy in TCRdb shows in-frame clones only, minus some. V and J calls and clone size are as listed in that table; D and trimming were resolved from the DNA. Among under 450,000 clones listed, around 89% were seen once. Enrolled during active infection, Seattle patients were then followed longitudinally. Trimming left V 1 base short and J 7 bases short, with 16 bases between. Germline V gene data show CDR1 as LGHNA and CDR2 as YSLEER. The CDR3 runs to 16 residues.

The sequence was obtained from a woman in her thirties or forties with COVID-19, enrolled during active disease. Sequencing was carried out using peripheral blood. The genes are TRBV4-3 and TRBJ2-2; weak D call: TRBD2 (7 bases). The CDR3 loop reads CASSQVWGGAIGELFF. DNA of the CDR3: TGCGCCAGCAGCCAAGTCTGGGGGGGCGCGATCGGGGAGCTGTTTTTT.